This T cell receptor beta chain was retrieved from a study of CD8+CD57+ T cells in acquired aplastic anemia. V lost 2 bases and J lost 7; bases outside the gene matches: 9. CDR1 is SGHDT, CDR2 YYEEEE, per germline. The CDR3 has 15 amino acids. Only patients with CD8+CD57+ cell expansion on flow cytometry were chosen for sequencing. Using genomic DNA as the template, TCR beta VDJ and CDR3 profiling was carried out. TCRdb ran MiXCR on the reads and lists one entry per CDR3 protein. This repertoire shows approximately 470,000 distinct CDR3 sequences, over 25% found once; its top ten account for less than 0.85%.

V gene TRBV5-6 combines with J gene TRBJ2-5; 9 positions agree with TRBD2. The source material was sorted CD4+, CD8+, or CD8+CD57+ T cells (not recorded which) from PBMCs. The TCR originated in a human donor with aplastic anemia. DNA for the CDR3: TGTGCCAGCAGCTTCAGGGGGACTAGCAGAGGGACCCAGTACTTC. Protein product: CASSFRGTSRGTQYF.